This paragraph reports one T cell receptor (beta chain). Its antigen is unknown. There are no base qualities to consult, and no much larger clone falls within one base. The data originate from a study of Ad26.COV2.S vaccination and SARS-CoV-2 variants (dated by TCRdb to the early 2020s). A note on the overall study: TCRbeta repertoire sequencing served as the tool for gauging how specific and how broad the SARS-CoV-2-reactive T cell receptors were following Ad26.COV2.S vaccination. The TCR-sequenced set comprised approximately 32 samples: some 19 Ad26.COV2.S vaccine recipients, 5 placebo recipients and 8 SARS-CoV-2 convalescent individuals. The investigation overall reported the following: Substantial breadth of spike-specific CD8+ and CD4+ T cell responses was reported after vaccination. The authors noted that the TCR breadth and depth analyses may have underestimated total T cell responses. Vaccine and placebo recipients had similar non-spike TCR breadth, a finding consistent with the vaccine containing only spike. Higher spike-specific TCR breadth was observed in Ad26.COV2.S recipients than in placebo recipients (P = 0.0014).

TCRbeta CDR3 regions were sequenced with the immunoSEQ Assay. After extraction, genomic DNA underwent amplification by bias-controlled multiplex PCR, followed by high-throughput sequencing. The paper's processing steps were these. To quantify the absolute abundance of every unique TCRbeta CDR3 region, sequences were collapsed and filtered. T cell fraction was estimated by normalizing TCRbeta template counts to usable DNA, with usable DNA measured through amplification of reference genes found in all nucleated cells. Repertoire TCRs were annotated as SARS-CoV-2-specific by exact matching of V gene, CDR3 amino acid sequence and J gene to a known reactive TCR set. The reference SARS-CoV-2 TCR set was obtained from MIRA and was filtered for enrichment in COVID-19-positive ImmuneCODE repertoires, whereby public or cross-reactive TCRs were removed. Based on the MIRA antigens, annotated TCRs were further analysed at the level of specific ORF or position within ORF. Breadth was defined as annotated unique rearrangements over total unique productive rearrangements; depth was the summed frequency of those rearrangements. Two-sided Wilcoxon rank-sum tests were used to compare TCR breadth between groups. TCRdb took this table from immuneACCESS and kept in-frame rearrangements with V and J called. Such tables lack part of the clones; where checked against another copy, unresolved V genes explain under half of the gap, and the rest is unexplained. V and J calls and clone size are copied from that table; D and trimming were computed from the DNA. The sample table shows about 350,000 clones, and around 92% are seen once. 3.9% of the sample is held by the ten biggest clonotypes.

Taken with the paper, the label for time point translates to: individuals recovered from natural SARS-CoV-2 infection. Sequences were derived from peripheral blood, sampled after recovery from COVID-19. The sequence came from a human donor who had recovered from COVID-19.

The nucleotide sequence is TGTGCCAGTAGTATAGGTACAGGGGGGCGCACTGAAGCTTTCTTT. Its amino acids are CASSIGTGGRTEAFF. The chain links TRBV19 with TRBJ1-1; 8 junctional bases match TRBD1. Counted from cysteine to phenylalanine, this CDR3 has 15 amino acids. Of the read, only the CDR3 DNA is kept; its 45 bases are in frame from base 1. Here V drops 1 base and J drops 4 bases, and the junction holds 5 bases not matched to any gene. CDR1 LNHDA and CDR2 SQIVND are derived from the germline V gene (reference sequence). Extended through the reference TRBV19 and TRBJ1-1 proteins, this CDR3 yields the full variable domain: DGGITQSPKYLFRKEGQNVTLSCEQNLNHDAMYWYRQDPGQGLRLIYYSQIVNDFQKGDIAEGYSVSREKKESFPLTVTSAQKNPTAFYLCASSIGTGGRTEAFFGQGTRLTVV.